This record looks at one TCR beta chain sequence and its context. What it recognizes is unknown. This specimen comes from a study of T cell responses to AZD1222 COVID-19 vaccine. Study observations and caveats: Unmutated variant regions are reportedly the target of nearly half of TCRs that are spike-specific. With dominance at 160-218 and 743-854, vaccine-associated CD4 TCRs spanned spike. Following two doses of AZD1222, Spike-specific TCR breadth and depth rose. Donors, mostly white British, included more females; clonal diversity was possibly underestimated.

Libraries were prepared by immunoSEQ multiplex PCR; TCRdb keeps only in-frame clonotypes and omits some of them. The data contain some 180,000 clones, 85% to 95% of them singletons. The V end was cut by 4 bases, the J end by 0 bases, with 10 bases between. CDR3 length: 15 amino acids. Germline V lookup: CDR1 SNHLY, CDR2 FYNNEI. Sequencing was performed on peripheral blood, taken on day 0 of AZD1222 vaccination. The chain carries TRBV2 and TRBJ1-5; possible D gene TRBD1, 5 bases. This clonotype was obtained from an adult in good health. CDR3 residues: CASSVRGNSNQPQHF. CDR3 DNA: TGTGCCAGCAGTGTCCGGGGGAATAGCAATCAGCCCCAGCATTTT.